A selection of T cell receptor beta chains follows, all from one sample in a study of cytomegalovirus exposure and HLA in healthy donors. Sequencing was performed with immunoSEQ multiplex PCR; in TCRdb, only in-frame clones are kept and a portion is missing. This table holds around 200,000 clones, roughly 80% found once. What was sequenced was PBMCs. These receptors all come from a woman younger than 35 in good health and CMV-seronegative. The CDR3 runs from the conserved cysteine through the conserved F or W. A D gene is named only where the DNA matches it firmly. Clone size is given for some rows only: seen once, a few or many times, or a class if the clone is expanded.

D: NA; V: TRBV5-1; J: TRBJ1-4; size: few; DNA: TGCGCCAGCAGCTTGGACAGGGTGGATGAAAAACTGTTTTTT; CDR3: CASSLDRVDEKLFF
D: TRBD1; V: TRBV28; J: TRBJ2-5; size: few; DNA: TGTGCCAGCAGTACGTCCGGGACAGGGGACCGAGAGACCCAGTACTTC; CDR3: CASSTSGTGDRETQYF
D: NA; V: TRBV6-5; J: TRBJ2-1; size: NA; DNA: TGTGCCAGCAGTTACTCGAGAGGCGATGAGCAGTTCTTC; CDR3: CASSYSRGDEQFF
D: NA; V: TRBV7-2; J: TRBJ2-7; size: NA; DNA: TGTGCCAGCAGCTTAGCCGGTCTGGGCGTACTCTCCTACGAGCAGTACTTC; CDR3: CASSLAGLGVLSYEQYF
D: TRBD1; V: TRBV30; J: TRBJ2-3; size: NA; DNA: TGTGCCTGGAGTATGGGACAGGGGGGCCCAGATACGCAGTATTTT; CDR3: CAWSMGQGGPDTQYF
D: NA; V: TRBV29-1; J: TRBJ2-7; size: NA; DNA: TGCAGCGTCGCGAACCAGGGGTACTCCTACGAGCAGTACTTC; CDR3: CSVANQGYSYEQYF
D: NA; V: TRBV18; J: TRBJ1-1; size: NA; DNA: TGTGCCAGCTCACCAGGAGGGGGGGACACTGAAGCTTTCTTT; CDR3: CASSPGGGDTEAFF
D: NA; V: TRBV5-5; J: TRBJ2-7; size: NA; DNA: TGTGCCAGCAGCTTGGGCGGGACAGAATACGGGCAGTACTTC; CDR3: CASSLGGTEYGQYF
D: TRBD1; V: TRBV10-1; J: TRBJ2-2; size: NA; DNA: TGCGCCAGCACAGGGGGTACTTACACCGGGGAGCTGTTTTTT; CDR3: CASTGGTYTGELFF
D: TRBD1; V: TRBV19; J: TRBJ2-7; size: NA; DNA: TGTGCCAGTAGTATTGGGGCCGGGACAGGAATTTACGAGCAGTACTTC; CDR3: CASSIGAGTGIYEQYF
D: TRBD1; V: TRBV19; J: TRBJ1-2; size: NA; DNA: TGTGCCAGTAGTCCGGGACAGAACTATGGCTACACCTTC; CDR3: CASSPGQNYGYTF
D: TRBD1; V: TRBV5-1; J: TRBJ2-3; size: NA; DNA: TGCGCCAGCAGCCGACAGGGTGAGGGGGATACGCAGTATTTT; CDR3: CASSRQGEGDTQYF
D: TRBD1; V: TRBV6-5; J: TRBJ1-1; size: few; DNA: TGTGCCAGCAGGACAACAGGGGCGAACACTGAAGCTTTCTTT; CDR3: CASRTTGANTEAFF
D: TRBD1; V: TRBV7-3; J: TRBJ2-2; size: few; DNA: TGTGCCAGCAGCACCCAGGGGGCCACGAACACCGGGGAGCTGTTTTTT; CDR3: CASSTQGATNTGELFF
D: TRBD2; V: TRBV7-9; J: TRBJ2-5; size: NA; DNA: TGTGCCAGCAGCCCAGGGACTAGCGTTCAAGAGACCCAGTACTTC; CDR3: CASSPGTSVQETQYF
D: NA; V: TRBV6-5; J: TRBJ1-2; size: few; DNA: TGTGCCAGCAGTTACACTGGGGCCCACTACACCTTC; CDR3: CASSYTGAHYTF
D: TRBD2; V: TRBV14; J: TRBJ2-7; size: once; DNA: TGTGCCAGCTCAGCGGGGGTGGCCTACGAGCAGTACTTC; CDR3: CASSAGVAYEQYF
D: NA; V: TRBV7-2; J: TRBJ2-2; size: NA; DNA: TGTGCCAGCAGCTTACGCCAGGCCACCGGGGAGCTGTTTTTT; CDR3: CASSLRQATGELFF
D: TRBD1; V: TRBV5-1; J: TRBJ1-1; size: NA; DNA: TGCGCCAGCAGCCGCATTGGACAGGGCGGCACTGAAGCTTTCTTT; CDR3: CASSRIGQGGTEAFF
D: NA; V: TRBV5-1; J: TRBJ2-7; size: NA; DNA: TGCGCCAGCAGTCGCGGGGGCCTGGGCTCCTACGAGCAGTACTTC; CDR3: CASSRGGLGSYEQYF
D: NA; V: TRBV19; J: TRBJ2-6; size: NA; DNA: TGTGCCAGTAGTAAAAAAGCGGACTATGGAACCAACGTCCTGACTTTC; CDR3: CASSKKADYGTNVLTF
D: NA; V: TRBV7-9; J: TRBJ1-4; size: NA; DNA: TGTGCCAGCAGCTTAGCGGGCACAGGGTTAGACGAAAAACTGTTTTTT; CDR3: CASSLAGTGLDEKLFF
D: NA; V: TRBV6-5; J: TRBJ1-3; size: NA; DNA: TGTGCCAGCAGTTACTCGTCTGTCTCTGGAAACACCATATATTTT; CDR3: CASSYSSVSGNTIYF
D: NA; V: TRBV7-6; J: TRBJ1-2; size: NA; DNA: TGTGCCAGCAGCTGGGGGCCGGCAGGGACCTATGGCTACACCTTC; CDR3: CASSWGPAGTYGYTF
D: TRBD1; V: TRBV6-5; J: TRBJ2-7; size: NA; DNA: TGTGCCAGCAGCATCGACAGGGGGTCCTCCTACGAGCAGTACTTC; CDR3: CASSIDRGSSYEQYF
D: NA; V: TRBV9; J: TRBJ2-1; size: NA; DNA: TGTGCCAGCCTAAAGGAGCAGTTCTTC; CDR3: CASLKEQFF
D: NA; V: TRBV7-6; J: TRBJ2-7; size: few; DNA: TGTGCCAGCAGCTTAGCTCAGGGCGCCGAGCAGTACTTC; CDR3: CASSLAQGAEQYF
D: TRBD1; V: TRBV6-5; J: TRBJ1-6; size: NA; DNA: TGTGCCAGCAGTTACTCTCCGGGACAGGGAAATTCACCCCTCCACTTT; CDR3: CASSYSPGQGNSPLHF
D: TRBD1; V: TRBV5-8; J: TRBJ1-4; size: once; DNA: TGTGCCAGCAGCCAGGGCACAGGGGGTCCTAATGAAAAACTGTTTTTT; CDR3: CASSQGTGGPNEKLFF
D: TRBD1; V: TRBV29-1; J: TRBJ1-1; size: NA; DNA: TGCAGCGTTTGGGGGCGACAGGGGGCGAACACTGAAGCTTTCTTT; CDR3: CSVWGRQGANTEAFF
D: NA; V: TRBV7-9; J: TRBJ1-1; size: NA; DNA: TGTTCCAGCTATGGAGGCCTCACTGAAGCTTTCTTT; CDR3: CSSYGGLTEAFF
D: NA; V: TRBV19; J: TRBJ1-5; size: NA; DNA: TGTGCCGGAATGTTGACAGATAGCAATCAGCCCCAGCATTTT; CDR3: CAGMLTDSNQPQHF
D: NA; V: TRBV30; J: TRBJ2-7; size: NA; DNA: TGTGCCTGGAGTAAAGGCGGAAAGGGGTTCTACGAGCAGTACTTC; CDR3: CAWSKGGKGFYEQYF
D: TRBD1; V: TRBV6-5; J: TRBJ2-1; size: NA; DNA: TGTGCCAGCAGTTTAGGGACAGGGAACAATGAGCAGTTCTTC; CDR3: CASSLGTGNNEQFF
D: NA; V: TRBV5-4; J: TRBJ2-5; size: NA; DNA: TGTGCCAGCAGCCCGTCTCAGGCACAAGAGACCCAGTACTTC; CDR3: CASSPSQAQETQYF
D: TRBD2; V: TRBV7-2; J: TRBJ2-7; size: NA; DNA: TGTGCCAGCAGCCCCCTAGCGGGAGACTCCTACGAGCAGTACTTC; CDR3: CASSPLAGDSYEQYF
D: TRBD2; V: TRBV7-8; J: TRBJ2-5; size: NA; DNA: TGTGCCAGCAGCCAAGGACTAGTAGAGACCCAGTACTTC; CDR3: CASSQGLVETQYF
D: TRBD1; V: TRBV6-5; J: TRBJ1-5; size: NA; DNA: TGTGCCAGCAGAGGGGACAGGGGAGGGAGTCAGCCCCAGCATTTT; CDR3: CASRGDRGGSQPQHF
D: TRBD1; V: TRBV7-2; J: TRBJ1-5; size: NA; DNA: TGTGCCAGCCAGGGGGGAAAAGATCAGCCCCAGCATTTT; CDR3: CASQGGKDQPQHF
D: TRBD1; V: TRBV19; J: TRBJ1-2; size: NA; DNA: TGTGCCACCACCCAAACAGGGGGGAGCTATGGCTACACCTTC; CDR3: CATTQTGGSYGYTF
D: NA; V: TRBV9; J: TRBJ1-2; size: NA; DNA: TGTGCCAGCAGCACACTGGGACTGATCCAGGCTGGCTACACCTTC; CDR3: CASSTLGLIQAGYTF
D: TRBD1; V: TRBV5-1; J: TRBJ1-6; size: NA; DNA: TGCGCCAGCAGCAGTAGTCCCGGGACAGGGCTCTCCTATAATTCACCCCTCCACTTT; CDR3: CASSSSPGTGLSYNSPLHF
D: TRBD2; V: TRBV7-6; J: TRBJ2-7; size: NA; DNA: TGTGCCAGCAGCTTAGGAACGACGGGGGGCGAGCAGTACTTC; CDR3: CASSLGTTGGEQYF
D: TRBD2; V: TRBV7-2; J: TRBJ2-1; size: NA; DNA: TGTGCCAGCAGCTTCCGGGGGGGTTCGTACAATGAGCAGTTCTTC; CDR3: CASSFRGGSYNEQFF